The TCR beta chain under discussion was sequenced for a study of early stage breast cancer tumors. About the study: Most invasive tumors, about 75% of the 16, were ER+/PR+/HER2-. Findings and limits, study-wide: Most shared enriched TCRB sequences were commonly generated ones.

Only in-frame clones appear in the TCRdb table, and some are missing; sequencing was by immunoSEQ multiplex PCR. The sample lists approximately 75,000 clones; around 80% were seen once. This CDR3 is built from 17 residues. Germline V CDR1 and CDR2: SGHAT, FQNNGV. With V trimmed by 5 bases and J by 2 bases, 10 bases remained unmatched. With respect to this clone: Its antigen is as yet unknown.

J is TRBJ2-7 and V is TRBV11-2; 12 nucleotides line up with TRBD1. The sequence derives from a person aged 40-50 years with breast cancer. The sequenced material came from blood. The chain's CDR3 is CASSATGTGGWPYEQYF. CDR3 sequence (DNA): TGTGCCAGCAGCGCCACCGGGACAGGGGGCTGGCCCTACGAGCAGTACTTC. Supplemented by reference TRBV11-2 and TRBJ2-7, the full variable domain reads EAGVAQSPRYKIIEKRQSVAFWCNPISGHATLYWYQQILGQGPKLLIQFQNNGVVDDSQLPKDRFSAERLKGVDSTLKIQPAKLEDSAVYLCASSATGTGGWPYEQYFGPGTRLTVT.